A selection of T cell receptor beta chains follows, all from one sample in a study of shared clonotypes between healthy human individuals. Libraries were prepared by immunoSEQ multiplex PCR; TCRdb keeps only in-frame clonotypes and omits some of them. The sample carries a few million clones, less than 95% recorded once. The specimen sequenced was naive CD4+ T cells from PBMCs. These receptors were taken from a man aged 18-30 years in good health. Some clones in this sample may be carry-over from other donors' samples. Each CDR3 is given with its conserved first and last residue. Fields, in order: CDR3 length, V gene, J gene, CDR3 protein.

cdr3_length: 14
v_call: TRBV7-8
j_call: TRBJ2-7
cdr3_aa: CASSATGPAYEQYF

cdr3_length: 16
v_call: TRBV5-1
j_call: TRBJ1-4
cdr3_aa: CASSSAGQGKGEKLFF

cdr3_length: 15
v_call: TRBV28
j_call: TRBJ1-4
cdr3_aa: CASSLWAGEGEKLFF

cdr3_length: 15
v_call: TRBV10-1
j_call: TRBJ2-7
cdr3_aa: CASSQGQGPSYEQYF

cdr3_length: 19
v_call: TRBV14
j_call: TRBJ1-1
cdr3_aa: CASSRSREQVGHRNTEAFF

cdr3_length: 12
v_call: TRBV18
j_call: TRBJ2-7
cdr3_aa: CASSPKGDEQYF

cdr3_length: 17
v_call: TRBV7-9
j_call: TRBJ2-3
cdr3_aa: CASSWKARDRRTDTQYF

cdr3_length: 15
v_call: TRBV4-3
j_call: TRBJ2-7
cdr3_aa: CASSQASGSSYEQYF

cdr3_length: 11
v_call: TRBV29-1
j_call: TRBJ2-1
cdr3_aa: CSVTGNNEQFF

cdr3_length: 16
v_call: TRBV5-4
j_call: TRBJ2-7
cdr3_aa: CASSKWGSGLSYEQYF

cdr3_length: 13
v_call: TRBV7-8
j_call: TRBJ1-1
cdr3_aa: CASSFSPGTEAFF

cdr3_length: 13
v_call: TRBV19
j_call: TRBJ1-1
cdr3_aa: CASSTSPGTGAFF

cdr3_length: 15
v_call: TRBV11-2
j_call: TRBJ2-5
cdr3_aa: CASSSPGLAEETQYF

cdr3_length: 14
v_call: TRBV11-2
j_call: TRBJ1-2
cdr3_aa: CASSSGQGNYGYTF

cdr3_length: 12
v_call: TRBV5-1
j_call: TRBJ1-1
cdr3_aa: CASSSRQTEAFF

cdr3_length: 12
v_call: TRBV11-3
j_call: TRBJ2-1
cdr3_aa: CASSSGRNEQFF

cdr3_length: 15
v_call: TRBV30
j_call: TRBJ1-5
cdr3_aa: CAWSRSTNSNQPQHF

cdr3_length: 13
v_call: TRBV30
j_call: -
cdr3_aa: CAWSPVLKYEQYF

cdr3_length: 13
v_call: TRBV9
j_call: TRBJ2-5
cdr3_aa: CASSGTSWETQYF

cdr3_length: 11
v_call: TRBV11-2
j_call: TRBJ2-5
cdr3_aa: CASSLEETQYF

cdr3_length: 16
v_call: TRBV7-3
j_call: TRBJ2-3
cdr3_aa: CASSSGLAGLADTQYF

cdr3_length: 15
v_call: TRBV7-3
j_call: TRBJ2-7
cdr3_aa: CASSLSRDTVHEQYF

cdr3_length: 14
v_call: TRBV7-9
j_call: TRBJ1-4
cdr3_aa: CASSLGRGDEKLFF

cdr3_length: 12
v_call: TRBV11-2
j_call: TRBJ1-1
cdr3_aa: CASSEGWGDAFF

cdr3_length: 14
v_call: TRBV6-4
j_call: TRBJ1-1
cdr3_aa: CASSDPARGTEAFF

cdr3_length: 11
v_call: TRBV29-1
j_call: TRBJ2-7
cdr3_aa: CSAGQSYEQYF

cdr3_length: 14
v_call: TRBV10-2
j_call: TRBJ2-1
cdr3_aa: CASSEDRPYNEQFF

cdr3_length: 15
v_call: TRBV5-1
j_call: TRBJ2-3
cdr3_aa: CASSLGLAGEDTQYF

cdr3_length: 13
v_call: TRBV10-2
j_call: TRBJ2-1
cdr3_aa: CASSGTSGGGEFF

cdr3_length: 17
v_call: TRBV5-1
j_call: TRBJ2-1
cdr3_aa: CASSLMPSVSSYNEQFF

cdr3_length: 14
v_call: TRBV7-9
j_call: TRBJ2-7
cdr3_aa: CASSPNGATYEQYF

cdr3_length: 13
v_call: TRBV29-1
j_call: TRBJ2-3
cdr3_aa: CSVNRGSTDTQYF

cdr3_length: 13
v_call: TRBV6-1
j_call: TRBJ1-1
cdr3_aa: CASSEDPNTEAFF

cdr3_length: 13
v_call: TRBV5-6
j_call: TRBJ2-3
cdr3_aa: CASSGPARFTQYF

cdr3_length: 17
v_call: TRBV7-6
j_call: TRBJ2-1
cdr3_aa: CASSLARRTGLPNEQFF

cdr3_length: 15
v_call: TRBV19
j_call: TRBJ1-5
cdr3_aa: CASISQGASNQPQHF

cdr3_length: 14
v_call: TRBV6-6
j_call: TRBJ2-2
cdr3_aa: CASSLGRNTGELFF

cdr3_length: 13
v_call: TRBV19
j_call: TRBJ1-1
cdr3_aa: CASSSGQGTEAFF

cdr3_length: 14
v_call: TRBV28
j_call: TRBJ1-5
cdr3_aa: CAGQGGGSNQPQHF

cdr3_length: 13
v_call: TRBV2
j_call: TRBJ1-2
cdr3_aa: CASSPAQSEGYTF

cdr3_length: 16
v_call: TRBV4-2
j_call: TRBJ2-3
cdr3_aa: CASSQASGGYTDTQYF

cdr3_length: 12
v_call: TRBV30
j_call: TRBJ1-2
cdr3_aa: CAWSGGDYGYTF

cdr3_length: 13
v_call: TRBV7-6
j_call: TRBJ2-7
cdr3_aa: CASSWTGSYEQYF